Here is one T cell receptor (beta chain) with its context. This record comes from a study of control samples from healthy donors and cancer patients. This CDR3 comprises 17 residues. CDR1 KGHSH and CDR2 LQKENI come from the germline V gene. V dropped 3 bases and J dropped 8; count of bases not matched to a gene: 14. Only in-frame clones appear in the TCRdb table, and some are missing; sequencing was by immunoSEQ multiplex PCR. This repertoire comprises about 190,000 clones; its ten largest clones make up 2% to 2.5%. The sequenced sample consisted of blood. The sequence was collected from a woman under 40 in good health. The chain employs TRBV18 and TRBJ1-4, with TRBD1 matching over 8 bases. Here the CDR3 reads CASSPSRTGRGSEKLFF. The CDR3 bases are TGTGCCAGCTCACCTAGTCGGACAGGGCGGGGTTCGGAAAAACTGTTTTTT.